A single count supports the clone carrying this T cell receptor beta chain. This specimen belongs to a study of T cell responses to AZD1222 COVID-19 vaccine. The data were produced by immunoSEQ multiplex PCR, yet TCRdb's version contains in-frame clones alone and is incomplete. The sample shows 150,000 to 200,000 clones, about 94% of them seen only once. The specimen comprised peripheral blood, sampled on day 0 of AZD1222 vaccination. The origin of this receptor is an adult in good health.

The CDR3 loop reads CASSKGSGTYEQYF. CDR3 sequence (DNA): TGTGCCAGCAGCAAAGGCTCAGGGACCTACGAGCAGTACTTC. The chain employs TRBV21-1 and TRBJ2-7; the DNA was not used to check the table's D call, TRBD1. TRBV21-1 is listed as a pseudogene. The CDR3 runs 14 residues.